This TCR beta chain was sequenced during a study of OX40 agonist ivuxolimab in advanced cancers. Study overall: Across the patients, intravenous ivuxolimab was delivered every 2 weeks at 0.01 to 10 mg/kg. Therapy given before enrollment (anti-PD-1, anti-PD-L1 or anti-CTLA-4) was allowed, and 40% had some.

Sequencing was performed with immunoSEQ multiplex PCR; in TCRdb, only in-frame clones are kept and a portion is missing. This sample has around 67,000 clones; about 88% occur once, and the top ten carry 2% to 2.5%. Exclusion of a patient followed from autoimmune disease history or systemic immunosuppression. The germline gives CDR1 SGHTA, CDR2 FQGTGA. V was shortened by 4 bases and J by 8 bases, with 12 bases between the two germline ends. This CDR3 spans 13 amino acids. As for this clone: Its antigen is not identified.

Study-level results: There were, on average, more expanded clones in CD8+ T cells than in CD4+.

The clonotype comes from an adult with an advanced solid tumor such as melanoma, head and neck, liver or kidney cancer. This chain joins TRBV7-3 and TRBJ1-3, with D possibly matching TRBD1 (5 bases). Sample: CD4+ or CD8+ T cells sorted from blood, taken in a trial of the OX40 agonist ivuxolimab. The CDR3 DNA sequence: TGTGCCAGCAGCTCCGACTTGGGGGACACCATATATTTT. Its protein is CASSSDLGDTIYF.